The 21 T cell receptor beta chains presented below share a single source sample, sequenced in a study of PD-1 blockade in classical Hodgkin lymphoma. Indicated time point: newly diagnosed, previously untreated cHL patient sample. Researchers report purifying CD4+ T cells from thawed PBMCs by magnetic negative selection. Sequencing used immunoSEQ multiplex PCR; TCRdb keeps in-frame clones, though not all of them. The data show about 35,000 clones, around 89% seen once. The sample taken for sequencing was CD4+ T cells from blood. These receptors all come from a human donor with classical Hodgkin lymphoma.

This chain links TRBV29-1 with TRBJ1-2, with 9 nucleotides matching TRBD1. Trimming took 4 bases from V and 7 from J; bases not matched to a gene: 16. From germline, CDR1 is SQVTM and CDR2 ANQGSEA. This CDR3 has 16 residues. CDR3 DNA sequence: TGCAGCGTTGCGAAACTAGGAGGACAGGGGCTAAGTGGCTACACCTTC. Its translation is CSVAKLGGQGLSGYTF.

The chain joins TRBV30 to TRBJ2-3; D not certain. Germline values: CDR1 GTSNPN, CDR2 SVGIG (reference sequence). The germline V and J ends were trimmed by 0 bases and 4 bases, with 2 bases remaining between them. This CDR3 has 11 amino acids. CDR3 nucleotide sequence: TGTGCCTGGAGTGTACCAGATACGCAGTATTTT. Encoded protein: CAWSVPDTQYF.

This clone was detected once. The genes are TRBV6-5 and TRBJ2-7; 7 bases fit TRBD2. V lost 6 bases, J lost 1 base, and 6 bases stayed unmatched. The CDR3 has 14 residues. Germline-derived CDR1 and CDR2 are MNHEY and SVGAGI. The CDR3 region is CASRRREVSYEQYF. The CDR3, as DNA: TGTGCCAGCAGGAGACGGGAGGTGTCCTACGAGCAGTACTTC.

The chain links TRBV4-1 to TRBJ2-2; no clear D. The CDR3 has 13 amino acids. Germline values: CDR1 MGHRA, CDR2 YSYEKL. Trimming stripped 1 base from V and 7 bases from J, with 7 bases between. The CDR3 DNA reads TGCGCCAGCAGCCAAGTCGTCGTCGGGGAGCTGTTTTTT. Protein: CASSQVVVGELFF.

This chain joins TRBV9 and TRBJ2-7, with D perhaps TRBD1 or TRBD2 (6 bases each). Between the trimmed V and J ends, which lost 4 bases and 6 bases, there was a span of 23 bases. This CDR3 region has 16 residues. CDR1 and CDR2 (germline): SGDLS, YYNGEE. CDR3 in amino acids: CASSRQAVLQAGEQYF. In DNA, the CDR3 is TGTGCCAGCAGCAGACAGGCTGTCCTTCAAGCGGGCGAGCAGTACTTC.

In DNA form, the CDR3 reads TGTGCCAGCAGCTTCCCCGGGACTAGCGATCGAGAGACCCAGTACTTC. Its protein product is CASSFPGTSDRETQYF. The chain recombines TRBV7-2 with TRBJ2-5, with TRBD2 matching over 10 bases. Germline-derived CDR1 and CDR2 are SGHTA and FQGNSA. The V segment lost 3 bases and the J segment 4 bases; nucleotides outside the gene matches: 8. The CDR3 is 16 residues long.

The chain is built from TRBV5-4 and TRBJ2-7, with TRBD1 matching 7 bases. CDR3 size: 15 residues. The V segment lost 1 base and the J segment 5 bases; nucleotides outside the gene matches: 9. CDR1 and CDR2 (germline): SGHNT, YYREEE (reference sequence). CDR3 DNA: TGTGCCAGCAGCTTGAAGGGGGCGAAGAAGGACGAGCAGTACTTC. Amino acid sequence: CASSLKGAKKDEQYF.

The V and J genes are TRBV7-9 and TRBJ1-5; no reliable D call. The length of the CDR3 is 15 residues. The germline V gene has CDR1 SEHNR and CDR2 FQNEAQ (reference sequence). Trimming pared 1 base from V and 0 bases from J, leaving 7 bases between. The CDR3 is CASSLGSLSNQPQHF. CDR3 sequence (DNA): TGTGCCAGCAGCTTAGGGTCACTTAGCAATCAGCCCCAGCATTTT.

The V and J genes are TRBV19 and TRBJ2-3, with 9 bases matching TRBD2. Germline CDR1 is LNHDA and CDR2 is SQIVND (reference sequence). With 5 bases clipped from V and 6 bases from J, the junction kept 6 bases outside the gene matches. The length of the CDR3 is 14 residues. CDR3 sequence (DNA): TGTGCCAGTAGTGATCGCGGGGGGGAGGATACGCAGTATTTT. Amino acid sequence: CASSDRGGEDTQYF.

The chain employs TRBV5-1 and TRBJ2-3; either TRBD1 or TRBD2 may supply D (6 bases each). This CDR3 spans 15 amino acids. From germline, CDR1 is SGHRS and CDR2 YFSETQ. Trimming stripped 4 bases from V and 2 bases from J, with 14 bases between. The CDR3 region is CASSLGGSLTDTQYF. DNA for the CDR3: TGCGCCAGCAGCCTGGGGGGCTCACTCACAGATACGCAGTATTTT. The whole variable domain, filled in from reference TRBV5-1 and TRBJ2-3, reads KAGVTQTPRYLIKTRGQQVTLSCSPISGHRSVSWYQQTPGQGLQFLFEYFSETQRNKGNFPGRFSGRQFSNSRSEMNVSTLELGDSALYLCASSLGGSLTDTQYFGPGTRLTVL.

The V gene is TRBV19, the J gene TRBJ1-3; tentative D call: TRBD1 (6 bases). This CDR3 spans 15 amino acids. The V gene's germline CDR1 is LNHDA and CDR2 SQIVND (reference sequence). Trimming took off 6 bases at V and 0 bases at J, with 12 bases between the two ends. CDR3 in DNA: TGTGCCAGTAGCCCGACAGGTATCTCTGGAAACACCATATATTTT. Its protein is CASSPTGISGNTIYF.

The chain is built from TRBV6-5 and TRBJ1-5; D is undetermined. V lost 6 bases, J lost 0 bases, and 12 bases lay in between. Per germline, CDR1 MNHEY and CDR2 SVGAGI. This CDR3 contains 15 residues. The CDR3 sequence is CASRPMDYSNQPQHF. The CDR3 bases are TGTGCCAGCAGACCGATGGACTATAGCAATCAGCCCCAGCATTTT.

The V gene is TRBV18, the J gene TRBJ1-2; D unresolved. Germline lookup yields CDR1 KGHSH and CDR2 LQKENI. This CDR3 has 14 residues. Trimming left V 2 bases short and J 8 bases short, with 15 bases between. In nucleotides, the CDR3 is TGTGCCAGCTCACCAGACCAGTTGGGTGGAGGCTACACCTTC. As protein: CASSPDQLGGGYTF.

V and J are TRBV2 and TRBJ2-7; a possible D gene is TRBD1 (6 bases). Germline CDR1 reads SNHLY; CDR2 reads FYNNEI. V lost 4 bases, J lost 6 bases, and 13 bases lay in between. The CDR3 runs 13 residues. The CDR3 loop is CASSAGQRGEQYF. For the CDR3, the DNA is TGTGCCAGCAGTGCGGGACAACGGGGCGAGCAGTACTTC.

The V and J genes are TRBV19 and TRBJ2-3; 7 bases align to TRBD1. V dropped 8 bases and J dropped 3; count of bases not matched to a gene: 8. Germline lookup yields CDR1 LNHDA and CDR2 SQIVND (reference sequence). CDR3 size: 14 residues. The DNA for the CDR3 is TGTGCCAGTCCCCAGGACAGGAGGACAGATACGCAGTATTTT. Its translation is CASPQDRRTDTQYF.

The chain links TRBV28 to TRBJ2-1, with TRBD2 matching 10 bases. From germline, CDR1 is MDHEN and CDR2 SYDVKM. Unmatched junction bases numbered 6, after V lost 3 bases and J lost 1 base. This CDR3 is 17 amino acids long. DNA for the CDR3: TGTGCCAGCAGTTTTCTAGCGGGGGTTTCATCCTACAATGAGCAGTTCTTC. Translated, it gives CASSFLAGVSSYNEQFF.

The chain links TRBV28 to TRBJ2-5, with D perhaps TRBD2 (6 bases). V was shortened by 5 bases and J by 5 bases, with 15 bases between the two germline ends. The CDR3 spans 14 residues. Germline V gene sequence: CDR1 MDHEN, CDR2 SYDVKM. Here the CDR3 DNA reads TGTGCCAGCAGTCCCTCGAAGGCGGGGGAGACCCAGTACTTC. Amino acid sequence: CASSPSKAGETQYF.

This clone was counted between two and nine times. The chain carries TRBV5-1 and TRBJ2-2; D gene unclear. Germline V gives CDR1 SGHRS, CDR2 YFSETQ. Trimming left V 1 base short and J 8 bases short, with 3 bases between. There are 11 residues in the CDR3. The CDR3: CASSLYGELFF. In nucleotides, the CDR3 is TGCGCCAGCAGCTTGTATGGGGAGCTGTTTTTT.

This clone was seen only once. This chain's CDR3 is CASSLGPEANYGYTF. The CDR3 DNA reads TGTGCCAGTAGCCTCGGCCCAGAAGCTAACTATGGCTACACCTTC. This chain links TRBV19 with TRBJ1-2; the D is unclear. Trimming took off 6 bases at V and 0 bases at J, with 14 bases between the two ends. From germline, CDR1 is LNHDA and CDR2 SQIVND (reference sequence). This CDR3 is built from 15 residues.

This rearrangement joins TRBV7-9 to TRBJ1-1; 7 nucleotides match TRBD1. The J segment lost 0 bases and the V segment lost 8 bases, leaving 9 bases of the junction unmatched. The CDR3 runs to 15 residues. CDR1 SEHNR and CDR2 FQNEAQ come from the germline V gene (reference sequence). Written as DNA, the CDR3 is TGTGCCAGCGCATCAGGGGGGGCTATGAACACTGAAGCTTTCTTT. Its protein is CASASGGAMNTEAFF.

The chain links TRBV5-1 to TRBJ2-3, with TRBD1 identical over 7 bases. Trimming removed 0 bases from V and 4 bases from J; junction bases left unmatched: 8. The germline V gene has CDR1 SGHRS and CDR2 YFSETQ. The CDR3 spans 16 residues. The chain's CDR3 is CASSLGQGDPADTQYF. CDR3 DNA: TGCGCCAGCAGCTTGGGGCAGGGGGACCCGGCAGATACGCAGTATTTT.